A selection of T cell receptor beta chains follows, all from one sample in a study of T cell responses to AZD1222 COVID-19 vaccine. Method: immunoSEQ multiplex PCR; TCRdb's copy keeps in-frame clones and lacks some. The sample contains about 140,000 clones, around 90% of which appear only once. The source material was peripheral blood, sampled on day 0 of AZD1222 vaccination. Receptors originate from an adult in good health. The CDR3 runs from the conserved cysteine through the conserved F or W. The order of the fields is J gene, V gene, D gene, clone size, CDR3 protein, CDR3 DNA. The D gene is left open where the match is weak. The size entry is marked missing in some rows and otherwise reads once, few, many or a size class.

j_call: TRBJ1-5
v_call: TRBV3-1/TRBV3-2
d_call: TRBD1
clone_size: .
cdr3_aa: CASSQGQTYSNQPQHF
cdr3_nt: TGTGCCAGCAGCCAGGGACAGACGTATAGCAATCAGCCCCAGCATTTT

j_call: TRBJ1-2
v_call: TRBV6-2/TRBV6-3
d_call: TRBD1
clone_size: .
cdr3_aa: CASSYLLDRVNGYTF
cdr3_nt: TGTGCCAGCAGTTACCTCTTGGACAGGGTTAATGGCTACACCTTC

j_call: TRBJ2-2
v_call: TRBV19
d_call: .
clone_size: .
cdr3_aa: CASSIGSGGGTGELFF
cdr3_nt: TGTGCCAGTAGTATAGGTAGCGGAGGGGGCACCGGGGAGCTGTTTTTT

j_call: TRBJ1-2
v_call: TRBV14
d_call: TRBD1
clone_size: .
cdr3_aa: CASRDRGNYGYTF
cdr3_nt: TGTGCCAGCCGGGACAGGGGAAACTATGGCTACACCTTC

j_call: TRBJ2-5
v_call: TRBV15
d_call: TRBD2
clone_size: .
cdr3_aa: CATSRGLAGQETQYF
cdr3_nt: TGTGCCACCAGCAGGGGACTAGCGGGTCAAGAGACCCAGTACTTC

j_call: TRBJ2-5
v_call: TRBV13
d_call: TRBD1
clone_size: .
cdr3_aa: CASSVQGAQKAETQYF
cdr3_nt: TGTGCCAGCAGCGTACAGGGGGCGCAAAAGGCAGAGACCCAGTACTTC

j_call: TRBJ1-2
v_call: TRBV6-5
d_call: .
clone_size: .
cdr3_aa: CASQSGRTFYGYTF
cdr3_nt: TGTGCCAGTCAGTCGGGCAGAACCTTCTATGGCTACACCTTC

j_call: TRBJ2-7
v_call: TRBV9
d_call: .
clone_size: .
cdr3_aa: CASSVAIGPHEQYF
cdr3_nt: TGTGCCAGCAGCGTAGCCATTGGACCCCACGAGCAGTACTTC

j_call: TRBJ1-6
v_call: TRBV9
d_call: TRBD1
clone_size: .
cdr3_aa: CASSVGRGASPLHF
cdr3_nt: TGTGCCAGCAGCGTAGGCAGGGGGGCTTCACCCCTCCACTTT

j_call: TRBJ1-2
v_call: TRBV7-3
d_call: TRBD1
clone_size: .
cdr3_aa: CASSPTGGSNYGYTF
cdr3_nt: TGTGCCAGCAGCCCAACAGGGGGATCTAACTATGGCTACACCTTC

j_call: TRBJ1-2
v_call: TRBV4-1
d_call: TRBD1
clone_size: .
cdr3_aa: CASSQPRQGHEYGYTF
cdr3_nt: TGCGCCAGCAGCCAACCCCGACAGGGGCATGAGTATGGCTACACCTTC

j_call: TRBJ2-5
v_call: TRBV7-2
d_call: .
clone_size: .
cdr3_aa: CASSLAAPLGQETQYF
cdr3_nt: TGTGCCAGCAGCTTAGCGGCCCCTTTGGGGCAAGAGACCCAGTACTTC

j_call: TRBJ1-1
v_call: TRBV6-4
d_call: TRBD1
clone_size: .
cdr3_aa: CASSDFLGDRVDGNTEAFF
cdr3_nt: TGTGCCAGCAGTGACTTTTTGGGGGACAGGGTGGATGGGAACACTGAAGCTTTCTTT

j_call: TRBJ2-1
v_call: TRBV11-3
d_call: TRBD1
clone_size: .
cdr3_aa: CASSLEQGGYNEQFF
cdr3_nt: TGTGCCAGCAGCTTAGAACAGGGGGGATACAATGAGCAGTTCTTC

j_call: TRBJ2-7
v_call: TRBV6-2/TRBV6-3
d_call: .
clone_size: .
cdr3_aa: CASSNRAQLGEQYF
cdr3_nt: TGTGCCAGCAGTAACCGCGCCCAGTTGGGCGAGCAGTACTTC

j_call: TRBJ1-6
v_call: TRBV6-5
d_call: .
clone_size: few
cdr3_aa: CASSYREGSPLHF
cdr3_nt: TGTGCCAGCAGTTACAGGGAAGGTTCACCCCTCCACTTT

j_call: TRBJ2-2
v_call: TRBV2
d_call: .
clone_size: .
cdr3_aa: CASSDTGELFF
cdr3_nt: TGTGCCAGCAGTGACACCGGGGAGCTGTTTTTT

j_call: TRBJ2-1
v_call: TRBV4-3
d_call: .
clone_size: .
cdr3_aa: CASSPGFFQKVDEQFF
cdr3_nt: TGCGCCAGCAGCCCTGGATTCTTCCAGAAGGTAGATGAGCAGTTCTTC

j_call: TRBJ1-6
v_call: TRBV5-6
d_call: TRBD1
clone_size: .
cdr3_aa: CASSFGQGDNSPLHF
cdr3_nt: TGTGCCAGCAGCTTCGGACAGGGTGATAATTCACCCCTCCACTTT

j_call: TRBJ1-1
v_call: TRBV6-5
d_call: .
clone_size: .
cdr3_aa: CASSYSTGMNTEAFF
cdr3_nt: TGTGCCAGCAGTTACTCGACCGGCATGAACACTGAAGCTTTCTTT